This TCR beta chain was sequenced in a study of blood T cells in healthy people across ages. The table lists this clonotype with many counts. Its antigen is undetermined. A second PCR of roughly 6 to 12 cycles used a sample-barcoded 5' primer and a J-beta primer mix. MiXCR, applied by TCRdb to the 5' RACE reads, yields one record per CDR3 protein. Of roughly 1.5 million distinct CDR3 sequences listed, 35% to 45% are singletons. V lost 2 bases and J 5 bases, leaving 14 bases between the germline ends. Germline CDR1 and CDR2: SQVTM and ANQGSEA. The CDR3 runs to 14 residues. Findings and limits, study-wide: Percentage of naive T cells showed a strong correlation with TCR beta diversity. Older age went with lower TCR beta diversity per million T cells, in a roughly linear way.

The sequence derives from a woman younger than 35 in good health. This rearrangement joins TRBV29-1 to TRBJ2-3, with D possibly matching TRBD2 (6 bases). The sample comprised blood. CDR3 amino acids: CSVELAFSGDTQYF. CDR3 bases: TGCAGCGTTGAACTAGCGTTTAGTGGAGATACGCAGTATTTT.